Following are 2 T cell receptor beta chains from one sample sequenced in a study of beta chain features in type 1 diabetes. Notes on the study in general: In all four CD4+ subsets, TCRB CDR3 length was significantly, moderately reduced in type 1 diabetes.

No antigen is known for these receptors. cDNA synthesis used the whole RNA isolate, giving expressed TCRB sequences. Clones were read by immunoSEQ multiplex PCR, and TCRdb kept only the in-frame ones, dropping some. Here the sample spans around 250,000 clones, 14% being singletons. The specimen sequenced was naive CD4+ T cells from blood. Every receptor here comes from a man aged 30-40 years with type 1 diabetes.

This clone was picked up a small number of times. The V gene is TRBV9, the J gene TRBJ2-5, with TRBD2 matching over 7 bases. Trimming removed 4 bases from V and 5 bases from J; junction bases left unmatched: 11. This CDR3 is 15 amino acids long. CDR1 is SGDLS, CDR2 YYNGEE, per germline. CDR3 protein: CASSPRGGEGETQYF. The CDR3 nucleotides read TGTGCCAGCAGCCCCCGGGGAGGGGAGGGGGAGACCCAGTACTTC.

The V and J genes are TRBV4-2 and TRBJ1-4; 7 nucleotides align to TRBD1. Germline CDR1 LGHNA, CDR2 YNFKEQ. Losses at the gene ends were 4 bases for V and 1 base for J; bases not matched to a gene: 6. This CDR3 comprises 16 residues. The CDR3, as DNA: TGTGCCAGCAGCCCCACCCGGACAGGAACTAATGAAAAACTGTTTTTT. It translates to CASSPTRTGTNEKLFF.